Following are 19 T cell receptor beta chains from one sample sequenced in a study of blood T cell repertoires in COVID-19. Libraries were prepared by immunoSEQ multiplex PCR; TCRdb keeps only in-frame clonotypes and omits some of them. The table includes 380,000 or so clones, roughly 88% detected once. Specimen: PBMCs or T cells enriched from blood (not recorded which). The receptors were sampled from a woman in her twenties or thirties with acute COVID-19.

V and J are TRBV28 and TRBJ1-2; the D is unclear. This CDR3 is built from 14 residues. Trimming took off 7 bases at V and 6 bases at J, with 18 bases between the two ends. CDR1 and CDR2 (germline): MDHEN, SYDVKM. CDR3 nucleotides: TGTGCCAGCACCACCCGGGTATTTCCCCATGGCTACACCTTC. This sequence encodes CASTTRVFPHGYTF.

DNA for the CDR3: TGTGCCAGTAGACTAAAAGGGGGGGGGACCTACTCCGTGAATTCACCCCTCCACTTT. This gives the protein CASRLKGGGTYSVNSPLHF. The gene calls are TRBV19 and TRBJ1-6, with TRBD1 as a possible D gene (6 bases). The V gene lost 6 bases and the J gene lost 7 bases, with 28 bases spanning the gap. This CDR3 is 19 amino acids long. Germline CDR1 is LNHDA and CDR2 is SQIVND (reference sequence).

This clone occurred a few times. The chain joins TRBV30 to TRBJ2-1; 9 nucleotides agree with TRBD2. Germline V lookup: CDR1 GTSNPN, CDR2 SVGIG (reference sequence). V lost 2 bases and J lost 2; bases outside the gene matches: 4. The CDR3 is 15 residues long. The CDR3 sequence is CAWSKAGGTYNEQFF. As DNA, the CDR3 is TGTGCCTGGAGTAAAGCGGGGGGCACCTACAATGAGCAGTTCTTC.

The chain is built from TRBV7-9 and TRBJ2-2; D is possibly TRBD2 (6 bases). The CDR3 is 16 amino acids. The germline V and J ends were trimmed by 5 bases and 6 bases, with 19 bases remaining between them. The germline V gene encodes CDR1 SEHNR and CDR2 FQNEAQ (reference sequence). The CDR3 coding sequence is TGTGCCAGCAGCCCCGGTGGAGGGGTGATGGCCGGGGAGCTGTTTTTT. Its translation: CASSPGGGVMAGELFF.

The chain carries TRBV24-1 and TRBJ2-1, with 7 bases that match TRBD2. With 4 bases clipped from V and 5 bases from J, the junction kept 7 bases outside the gene matches. This CDR3 is 15 amino acids long. Germline assignment: CDR1 KGHDR and CDR2 SFDVKD. This CDR3 is CATSESSGVHNEQFF. The CDR3 coding sequence is TGTGCCACCAGTGAGTCAAGCGGGGTCCACAATGAGCAGTTCTTC.

The rearrangement joins TRBV7-3 to TRBJ2-2, with D unclear. CDR1 is SGHTA and CDR2 is FQGTGA in the germline V gene. This CDR3 is built from 15 residues. With 0 bases removed from V and 7 bases from J, the gap between germline ends came to 12 bases. CDR3 sequence: CASSLTRDSHGELFF. The CDR3 region has the DNA TGTGCCAGCAGCTTAACCCGAGACTCGCACGGGGAGCTGTTTTTT.

The chain links TRBV21-1 to TRBJ2-7; the listed D gene, TRBD1, was not tested against the DNA. TRBV21-1 is a known pseudogene. There are 11 residues in the CDR3. CDR3 bases: TGTCGGACAGGGTCGTCCTACGAGCAGTACTTC. As protein: CRTGSSYEQYF.

The chain combines TRBV7-2 with TRBJ2-7; 8 nucleotides match TRBD1. The CDR3 is 13 amino acids. The junction had 3 bases not matched to a gene; V was cut back by 5 bases and J by 3 bases. The germline CDR1 and CDR2 sequences are SGHTA and FQGNSA. Written as DNA, the CDR3 is TGTGCCAGCAGCCCGGGACAGGTCTACGAGCAGTACTTC. This translates into CASSPGQVYEQYF.

In its sample, this clone was seen a few times. V usage is TRBV7-3 and J usage is TRBJ2-1; 8 nucleotides agree with TRBD1. Looked up from germline, CDR1 is SGHTA and CDR2 is FQGTGA. The V gene end was trimmed by 5 bases and the J gene end by 10 bases; junction bases not matched to a gene: 7. The CDR3 has 13 amino acids. The CDR3: CASSQDRVGEQFF. CDR3 nucleotides: TGTGCCAGCAGCCAGGACAGGGTTGGAGAGCAGTTCTTC.

This chain links TRBV2 with TRBJ2-7; 10 bases map to TRBD1. Germline V lookup: CDR1 SNHLY, CDR2 FYNNEI. J lost 7 bases, V lost 7 bases, and 10 bases had no gene match. This CDR3 is built from 14 residues. The CDR3 bases are TGTGCCAGCAATGACAGGGGGCGGTCAGGAGAGCAGTACTTC. It specifies CASNDRGRSGEQYF.

The chain links TRBV4-1 to TRBJ1-5; the D is unclear. CDR3 length: 17 amino acids. From germline, CDR1 is MGHRA and CDR2 YSYEKL. The V gene lost 0 bases and the J gene lost 2 bases, with 14 bases spanning the gap. CDR3 nucleotides: TGCGCCAGCAGCCAAGACGTGGGCTCGGTGGGCAATCAGCCCCAGCATTTT. Translated: CASSQDVGSVGNQPQHF.

The chain couples TRBV19 to TRBJ2-3, with D perhaps TRBD2 (6 bases). This CDR3 region has 17 residues. Germline CDR1 and CDR2: LNHDA and SQIVND (reference sequence). Trimming took 2 bases from V and 1 from J, leaving 16 bases between them. As DNA, the CDR3 is TGTGCCAGTAGTATAATACGGACTACCGGGGGCACAGATACGCAGTATTTT. This encodes CASSIIRTTGGTDTQYF.

Turning to this clone: This same CDR3 is encoded by further DNA sequences in the sample. The V call is TRBV4-1, the J call TRBJ2-1; TRBD2 agrees at 11 bases. After removal of 1 base from V and 2 bases from J, the junction contained 1 base not matched to a gene. This CDR3 is 16 amino acids long. Germline values: CDR1 MGHRA, CDR2 YSYEKL. This CDR3 reads CASSQVLAGAYNEQFF. For the CDR3, the DNA is TGCGCCAGCAGCCAAGTACTAGCGGGAGCCTACAATGAGCAGTTCTTC.

This CDR3 is CATSGKGQGVHEQYF. For the CDR3, the DNA is TGTGCCACCAGTGGGAAGGGACAGGGGGTCCACGAGCAGTACTTC. This chain uses TRBV24-1 with TRBJ2-7; TRBD1 agrees at 11 bases. J lost 5 bases, V lost 5 bases, and 7 bases had no gene match. Looked up from germline, CDR1 is KGHDR and CDR2 is SFDVKD. The CDR3 length is 15 residues.

The rearrangement links TRBV3-1 (or the pseudogene TRBV3-2) to TRBJ1-2; TRBD1 aligns across 11 bases. The germline V gene has CDR1 LGHDT and CDR2 YNNKEL (reference sequence). Trimming at V came to 4 bases and at J to 5 bases, leaving 12 bases not matched to a gene. CDR3 length: 17 amino acids. The CDR3 reads CASSPDRGRIYWYGYTF. Here the CDR3 DNA reads TGTGCCAGCAGCCCGGACAGGGGGCGTATTTACTGGTATGGCTACACCTTC.

V usage is TRBV29-1 and J usage is TRBJ1-2; 10 bases agree with TRBD1. The germline V gene encodes CDR1 SQVTM and CDR2 ANQGSEA. The CDR3 is made up of 13 amino acids. V was clipped by 7 bases and J by 6 bases; unmatched bases: 8. The CDR3 here is CSAATGGQDGYTF. The CDR3 DNA sequence: TGCAGCGCCGCGACAGGGGGCCAGGATGGCTACACCTTC.

The chain is built from TRBV25-1 and TRBJ2-6, with TRBD1 as a possible D gene (6 bases). The CDR3 runs 17 residues. In germline, CDR1 is MGHDK, CDR2 SYGVNS. The germline V and J ends were trimmed by 5 bases and 1 base, with 15 bases remaining between them. The chain's CDR3 is CASSNGGQMSGANVLTF. The CDR3 region has the DNA TGTGCCAGCAGTAATGGGGGACAAATGTCTGGGGCCAACGTCCTGACTTTC. Filled out from reference TRBV25-1 and TRBJ2-6, the complete variable domain reads EADIYQTPRYLVIGTGKKITLECSQTMGHDKMYWYQQDPGMELHLIHYSYGVNSTEKGDLSSESTVSRIRTEHFPLTLESARPSHTSQYLCASSNGGQMSGANVLTFGAGSRLTVL.

This chain joins TRBV5-1 and TRBJ1-2; 9 bases agree with TRBD1. The CDR3 consists of 17 residues. From germline, CDR1 is SGHRS and CDR2 YFSETQ. The junction had 10 bases not matched to a gene; V was cut back by 0 bases and J by 4 bases. The CDR3 is CASSLAERGQGSYGYTF. CDR3 DNA sequence: TGCGCCAGCAGCTTGGCCGAGAGGGGACAGGGAAGCTATGGCTACACCTTC.

V is TRBV14 and J is TRBJ2-1; perhaps TRBD1 as D (5 bases). This CDR3 is built from 12 residues. V lost 3 bases to trimming and J lost 9 bases, with 9 bases between them. Germline CDR1 reads SGHDN; CDR2 reads FVKESK. CDR3 in amino acids: CASSHPDSEQFF. CDR3 in DNA: TGTGCCAGCAGCCACCCCGACAGTGAGCAGTTCTTC. Combining the CDR3 with reference TRBV14 and TRBJ2-1 gives the whole variable domain EAGVTQFPSHSVIEKGQTVTLRCDPISGHDNLYWYRRVMGKEIKFLLHFVKESKQDESGMPNNRFLAERTGGTYSTLKVQPAELEDSGVYFCASSHPDSEQFFGPGTRLTVL.